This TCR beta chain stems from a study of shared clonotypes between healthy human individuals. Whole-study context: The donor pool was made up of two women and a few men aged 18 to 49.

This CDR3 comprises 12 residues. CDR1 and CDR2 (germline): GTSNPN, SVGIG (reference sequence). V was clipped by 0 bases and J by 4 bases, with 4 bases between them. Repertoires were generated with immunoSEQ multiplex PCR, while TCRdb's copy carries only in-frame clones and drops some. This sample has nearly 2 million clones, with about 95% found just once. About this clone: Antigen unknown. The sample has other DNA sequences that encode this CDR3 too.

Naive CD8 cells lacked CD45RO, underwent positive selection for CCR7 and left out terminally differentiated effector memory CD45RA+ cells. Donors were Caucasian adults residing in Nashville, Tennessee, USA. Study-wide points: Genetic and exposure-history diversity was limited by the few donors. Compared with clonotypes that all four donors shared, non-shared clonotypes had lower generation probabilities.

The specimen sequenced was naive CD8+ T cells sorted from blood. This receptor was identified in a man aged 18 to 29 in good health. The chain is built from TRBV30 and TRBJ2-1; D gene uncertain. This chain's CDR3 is CAWSVLYNEQFF. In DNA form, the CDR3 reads TGTGCCTGGAGTGTACTATACAATGAGCAGTTCTTC.